A single sample is the source of the 21 T cell receptor beta chains below, sequenced in a study of siplizumab effects on memory and regulatory T cells (dated by TCRdb to the late 2010s). Library preparation employed the immunoSEQ multiplex PCR assay. TCRdb obtained this table from immuneACCESS and retained in-frame rearrangements with V and J assigned. These tables miss some clones; where compared with another copy, unresolved V genes account for less than half of the shortfall, and the remainder is unexplained. The sample table lists approximately 94,000 clones, roughly 96% of them with a count of one. Around 0.03% of the sample is taken by the ten largest. The sample comprised naive CD4+ T cells sorted from blood. The sample's cell subset or site, from its label and the paper: unstimulated naive T cells. The receptor source for this set is a human donor in good health.

The rearrangement joins TRBV5-8 to TRBJ2-3; 8 nucleotides line up with TRBD2. With V trimmed by 2 bases and J by 0 bases, 2 bases remained unmatched. Germline V gene data show CDR1 as SGHTS and CDR2 as YDEGEE. The CDR3 runs 15 residues. This CDR3 reads CASSFTSGSTDTQYF. DNA for the CDR3: TGTGCCAGCAGCTTTACTAGCGGAAGCACAGATACGCAGTATTTT.

The chain carries TRBV5-1 and TRBJ1-6, with a possible D match to TRBD1 (5 bases). The CDR3 is 15 residues long. Germline V lookup: CDR1 SGHRS, CDR2 YFSETQ. Trimming took 4 bases from V and 2 from J, leaving 10 bases between them. DNA of the CDR3: TGCGCCAGCAGCCCCAGACAGCCCTATAATTCACCCCTCCACTTT. It specifies CASSPRQPYNSPLHF.

This rearrangement joins TRBV10-1 to TRBJ2-1; the match to TRBD2 covers 7 bases. This CDR3 region has 15 residues. V dropped 6 bases and J dropped 0; count of bases not matched to a gene: 5. Germline assignment: CDR1 WNHNN and CDR2 SYGVQD (reference sequence). The CDR3 bases are TGCGCCAGCAGGCTAGCGGTGAGCTCCTACAATGAGCAGTTCTTC. Amino acids: CASRLAVSSYNEQFF.

This chain joins TRBV29-1 and TRBJ2-2, with 14 bases aligning to TRBD2. Per the germline V gene, CDR1 is SQVTM and CDR2 is ANQGSEA. Trimming at V came to 0 bases and at J to 4 bases, leaving 10 bases not matched to a gene. The CDR3 spans 19 residues. The CDR3 coding sequence is TGCAGCGTTGAAGACCGAGGACTAGCGGGGGGCGGAGGCACCGGGGAGCTGTTTTTT. This codes for CSVEDRGLAGGGGTGELFF.

The chain links TRBV5-4 to TRBJ2-3; D is unclear. Germline V gene data show CDR1 as SGHNT and CDR2 as YYREEE (reference sequence). V lost 2 bases, J lost 2 bases, and 9 bases lay in between. The CDR3 totals 14 residues. In nucleotides, the CDR3 is TGTGCCAGCAGCTTAAACCCTTTCACAGATACGCAGTATTTT. Translated: CASSLNPFTDTQYF.

Turning to this clone: The sample has other DNA sequences that encode this CDR3 too. The chain joins TRBV28 to TRBJ2-2; TRBD1 or TRBD2 may be the D gene (5 bases each). Trimming removed 2 bases from V and 4 bases from J, with 11 bases in between. The CDR3 length is 15 residues. Germline CDR1 MDHEN, CDR2 SYDVKM. This CDR3 is CASSLGGVSTGELFF. In DNA, the CDR3 is TGTGCCAGCAGTTTAGGGGGTGTAAGCACCGGGGAGCTGTTTTTT.

This chain connects TRBV6-6 to TRBJ2-3; TRBD1 aligns across 8 bases. Per the germline V gene, CDR1 is MNHNY and CDR2 is SVGAGI (reference sequence). CDR3 length equals 14 residues. Trimming removed 6 bases from V and 4 bases from J; junction bases left unmatched: 6. The CDR3 reads CASSRDRRADTQYF. As DNA, the CDR3 is TGTGCCAGCAGCCGGGACAGGAGGGCAGATACGCAGTATTTT.

The chain links TRBV23-1 to TRBJ2-5; D unclear. TRBV23-1 is an ORF, with its function uncertain. V dropped 0 bases and J dropped 4 bases, with 9 bases sitting between them. CDR3 length: 14 residues. The CDR3 sequence is CASSQSSQVETQYF. DNA for the CDR3: TGCGCCAGCAGTCAATCGAGTCAGGTAGAGACCCAGTACTTC.

The rearrangement uses TRBV7-3 and TRBJ1-1; TRBD1 matches at 8 bases. The CDR3 is made up of 16 amino acids. Germline V gives CDR1 SGHTA, CDR2 FQGTGA. J lost 4 bases, V lost 5 bases, and 12 bases had no gene match. The chain's CDR3 is CASSHRQGAGSTEAFF. The CDR3 DNA reads TGTGCCAGCAGCCACCGCCAGGGGGCAGGGTCCACTGAAGCTTTCTTT.

V is TRBV20-1 and J is TRBJ2-1; perhaps TRBD2 as D (5 bases). V was pared by 6 bases and J by 8 bases, with 11 bases between. CDR3 size: 11 residues. CDR1 and CDR2 (germline): DFQATT, SNEGSKA (reference sequence). The CDR3 coding sequence is TGCAGTGCCCTAGCCTATGATGAGCAGTTCTTC. This sequence encodes CSALAYDEQFF.

V and J are TRBV7-9 and TRBJ2-1, with D possibly TRBD2 on 6 matching bases. The V end was cut by 7 bases, the J end by 8 bases, with 9 bases between. Germline loops: CDR1 SEHNR, CDR2 FQNEAQ (reference sequence). This CDR3 comprises 11 residues. The CDR3 DNA follows: TGTGCCAGCATGGGGGGTGATGAGCAGTTCTTC. Amino acids: CASMGGDEQFF.

The CDR3 sequence is CSAREDTEAFF. CDR3 in DNA: TGCAGTGCTAGAGAGGACACTGAAGCTTTCTTT. This sequence joins TRBV20-1 and TRBJ1-1; D unclear. Germline loops: CDR1 DFQATT, CDR2 SNEGSKA (reference sequence). Trimming took 0 bases from V and 3 from J, leaving 2 bases between them. This CDR3 region has 11 residues.

The table lists this clone with a count of one. The chain links TRBV19 to TRBJ1-3; perhaps TRBD1 as D (5 bases). Germline V gene sequence: CDR1 LNHDA, CDR2 SQIVND (reference sequence). Trimming removed 4 bases from V and 9 bases from J, with 10 bases in between. This CDR3 region has 12 residues. The CDR3 sequence: CASSTGMSTIYF. CDR3 nucleotide sequence: TGTGCCAGTAGTACAGGGATGAGCACCATATATTTT. The full variable domain, with the rest looked up from reference TRBV19 and TRBJ1-3, is DGGITQSPKYLFRKEGQNVTLSCEQNLNHDAMYWYRQDPGQGLRLIYYSQIVNDFQKGDIAEGYSVSREKKESFPLTVTSAQKNPTAFYLCASSTGMSTIYFGEGSWLTVV.

The chain is built from TRBV25-1 and TRBJ1-4, with 8 bases aligning to TRBD1. Trimming at V came to 3 bases and at J to 0 bases, leaving 9 bases not matched to a gene. The CDR3 runs to 18 residues. The V gene's germline CDR1 is MGHDK and CDR2 SYGVNS. The CDR3 DNA sequence: TGTGCCAGCAGTGATCGTCAGGGGGCCATAACAACTAATGAAAAACTGTTTTTT. Protein: CASSDRQGAITTNEKLFF.

CDR3 DNA: TGTGCCAGCAGCCCGACGGGACAGGGATATCCCAATGAGCAGTTCTTC. This gives the protein CASSPTGQGYPNEQFF. The chain uses TRBV5-6 and TRBJ2-1, with 9 bases that match TRBD1. CDR1 and CDR2 from the germline V gene are SGHDT and YYEEEE. The CDR3 totals 16 residues. V was pared by 4 bases and J by 6 bases, with 11 bases of the junction left unmatched.

The rearrangement links TRBV7-9 to TRBJ2-7; TRBD2 matches at 11 bases. With 7 bases clipped from V and 1 base from J, the junction kept 6 bases outside the gene matches. The CDR3 length is 15 residues. Germline-derived CDR1 and CDR2 are SEHNR and FQNEAQ (reference sequence). The CDR3 nucleotides read TGTGCCAGCACCAAGATAGCGGGGGGGTCCTACGAGCAGTACTTC. It translates to CASTKIAGGSYEQYF.

The chain links TRBV18 to TRBJ1-1; D unclear. Trimming removed 6 bases from V and 1 base from J, with 3 bases in between. In germline, CDR1 is KGHSH, CDR2 LQKENI. The CDR3 has 11 amino acids. CDR3 sequence (DNA): TGTGCCAGCTCCTCGAACACTGAAGCTTTCTTT. Protein product: CASSSNTEAFF. The variable domain in full, completed from reference TRBV18 and TRBJ1-1, reads NAGVMQNPRHLVRRRGQEARLRCSPMKGHSHVYWYRQLPEEGLKFMVYLQKENIIDESGMPKERFSAEFPKEGPSILRIQQVVRGDSAAYFCASSSNTEAFFGQGTRLTVV.

This clone was recorded once. The CDR3 protein is CASSWGLHGYGYTF. The CDR3, as DNA: TGCGCCAGCAGCTGGGGCCTCCATGGGTATGGCTACACCTTC. The chain employs TRBV5-1 and TRBJ1-2; TRBD1 is a possible D gene (5 bases). Trimming removed 3 bases at V and 5 bases at J, with 14 bases between. Germline-derived CDR1 and CDR2 are SGHRS and YFSETQ. The CDR3 is made up of 14 amino acids.

This chain uses TRBV14 with TRBJ1-2; possibly TRBD1 for D (5 bases). The CDR3 covers 13 residues. Trimming removed 1 base at V and 5 bases at J, with 8 bases between. Looked up from germline, CDR1 is SGHDN and CDR2 is FVKESK. The CDR3 nucleotides read TGTGCCAGCAGCCAAGGACAGCCTTATGGCTACACCTTC. It encodes CASSQGQPYGYTF.

The chain couples TRBV5-1 to TRBJ2-5; TRBD1 agrees at 7 bases. V dropped 4 bases and J dropped 0; count of bases not matched to a gene: 9. The germline V gene encodes CDR1 SGHRS and CDR2 YFSETQ. This CDR3 is built from 16 residues. The CDR3 loop is CASSAKQGTYQETQYF. Written as DNA, the CDR3 is TGCGCCAGCAGCGCCAAACAGGGGACGTACCAAGAGACCCAGTACTTC.

Regarding this clone: Sequence at one end of the junction differs from germline and may be a read error. The chain carries TRBV2 and TRBJ1-2; possible D gene TRBD1, 5 bases. The V gene's germline CDR1 is SNHLY and CDR2 FYNNEI. The CDR3 extends over 12 amino acids. The CDR3 nucleotides are TGTGCCGGCAGGGACGATAACTATGGCTACACCTTC. Translation gives CAGRDDNYGYTF.